This T cell receptor beta chain comes out of a study of T cells in tuberculosis. Overall study: CD1B tetramers identified T cells specific for mycobacterial lipid GMM.

The CDR3 is 11 amino acids. Trimming took 4 bases from V and 8 from J, leaving 11 bases between them. Germline values: CDR1 SQVTM, CDR2 ANQGSEA. Study results and caveats: T cells binding CD1B-GMM tetramer weakly possibly escaped the sort.

After thawing and overnight rest, PBMC were stained with GMM-loaded CD1B tetramer, viability dye and anti-CD3 for sorting. C32 glucose monomycolate from Rhodococcus equi was loaded onto the CD1B tetramers. CD14-expressing monocytes were removed from PBMC before cryopreservation and sorting. From each donor, about 100,000 tetramer-negative cells were sorted. Assay: immunoSEQ multiplex PCR; the TCRdb copy retains only in-frame clones and omits some. The sample records about 58,000 clones, approximately 88% being singletons. The sample consisted of CD1b-GMM tetramer-negative cells sorted from PBMCs. V gene TRBV29-1 combines with J gene TRBJ1-2; D gene uncertain. The receptor was derived from an adult woman with latent tuberculosis. CDR3 sequence (DNA): TGCAGCGTTGCCGGTCATCAAGGCTACACCTTC. Amino acids: CSVAGHQGYTF.